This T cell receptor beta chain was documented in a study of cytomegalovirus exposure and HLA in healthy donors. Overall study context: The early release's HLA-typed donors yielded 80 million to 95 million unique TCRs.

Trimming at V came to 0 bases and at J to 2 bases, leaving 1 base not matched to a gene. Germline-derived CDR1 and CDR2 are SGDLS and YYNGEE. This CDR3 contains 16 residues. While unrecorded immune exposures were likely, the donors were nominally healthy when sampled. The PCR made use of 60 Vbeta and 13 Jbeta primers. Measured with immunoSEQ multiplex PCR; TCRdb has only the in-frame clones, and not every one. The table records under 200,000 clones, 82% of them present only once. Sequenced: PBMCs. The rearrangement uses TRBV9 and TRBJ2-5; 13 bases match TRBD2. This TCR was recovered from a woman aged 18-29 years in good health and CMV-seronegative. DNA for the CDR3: TGTGCCAGCAGCGTAGGGGGACTAGCGGGGCAAGAGACCCAGTACTTC. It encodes CASSVGGLAGQETQYF.